These 23 T cell receptor beta chains originate from one sample sequenced in a study of cytomegalovirus exposure and HLA in healthy donors. The PCR used 60 Vbeta and 13 Jbeta primers. Assay used: immunoSEQ multiplex PCR; TCRdb lists only in-frame clones, some missing. The sample shows 130,000 to 150,000 clones, around 79% of them seen only once. Sequencing input: PBMCs. Source of these receptors: a man aged 18 to 35 in good health and CMV-seronegative.

This clone was detected only once. This sequence joins TRBV9 and TRBJ2-2, with 7 bases matching TRBD1. This CDR3 is built from 17 residues. Germline loops: CDR1 SGDLS, CDR2 YYNGEE. J gave up 7 bases and V 0 bases, and 12 bases lay outside the gene matches. The CDR3 DNA sequence: TGTGCCAGCAGCGTAGAAGGACAGGCGAGGAAGGGCGGGGAGCTGTTTTTT. Its translation is CASSVEGQARKGGELFF.

The rearrangement links TRBV7-2 to TRBJ1-5; no clear D gene. The CDR3 covers 13 residues. The V end lost 5 bases, the J end lost 0 bases, and 5 bases lay between the germline ends. Germline V gene data show CDR1 as SGHTA and CDR2 as FQGNSA. CDR3 nucleotides: TGTGCCAGCAGCCAGTATAGCAATCAGCCCCAGCATTTT. It is translated as CASSQYSNQPQHF.

The chain couples TRBV19 to TRBJ1-4; D may be TRBD1 (5 bases). The V gene lost 5 bases and the J gene lost 1 base, with 11 bases spanning the gap. This CDR3 has 15 amino acids. Germline V gene sequence: CDR1 LNHDA, CDR2 SQIVND (reference sequence). CDR3 DNA sequence: TGTGCCAGTAGTGGGTACAGGCGAACTAATGAAAAACTGTTTTTT. It codes for CASSGYRRTNEKLFF.

This clone was recorded a few times. The CDR3 DNA reads as TGTGCCAGCAGCTTAGCCGGCCAGGAATCGTGCTACGAGCAGTACTTC. It is translated as CASSLAGQESCYEQYF. This rearrangement joins TRBV7-4 to TRBJ2-7; D is undetermined. The CDR3 consists of 16 residues. V was shortened by 0 bases and J by 3 bases, with 15 bases between the two germline ends. CDR1 and CDR2 from the germline V gene are SGHVT and SQSDAQ.

The chain recombines TRBV6-6 with TRBJ2-7, with D hard to call. CDR1 and CDR2 from the germline V gene are MNHNY and SVGAGI (reference sequence). This CDR3 comprises 13 residues. The ends were cut back, 2 bases at V and 5 bases at J, with 10 bases in the middle. The CDR3 nucleotides are TGTGCCAGCAGTTACACCCGGGTTGACGAGCAGTACTTC. Its protein product is CASSYTRVDEQYF.

The chain links TRBV21-1 to TRBJ1-2; TRBD1 reflects the table's D call only, with no check against the DNA. TRBV21-1 is noted as a pseudogene. This CDR3 comprises 15 residues. This CDR3 reads CASSKAGHGRYGYTF. CDR3 in DNA: TGTGCCAGCAGCAAAGCCGGACACGGGCGCTATGGCTACACCTTC.

The rearrangement uses TRBV30 and TRBJ2-5; maybe TRBD1 (5 bases). The CDR3 consists of 13 residues. Deletions cut 8 bases from V and 2 bases from J, with 15 bases between. The germline V gene has CDR1 GTSNPN and CDR2 SVGIG (reference sequence). CDR3 in amino acids: CARALGPQETQYF. CDR3 sequence (DNA): TGTGCCCGAGCCCTGGGGCCGCAAGAGACCCAGTACTTC.

The V and J genes are TRBV10-3 and TRBJ2-4; D is unclear. Trimming pared 5 bases from V and 5 bases from J, leaving 13 bases between. Per the germline V gene, CDR1 is ENHRY and CDR2 is SYGVKD. The CDR3 has 14 amino acids. The CDR3 is CAISPSGSQNIQYF. CDR3 sequence (DNA): TGTGCCATCAGTCCCTCGGGTAGCCAAAACATTCAGTACTTC.

The genes are TRBV5-1 and TRBJ1-4; TRBD1 is a possible D gene (6 bases). The length of the CDR3 is 17 residues. Germline V gene data show CDR1 as SGHRS and CDR2 as YFSETQ. V lost 6 bases, J lost 1 base, and 19 bases lay in between. DNA of the CDR3: TGCGCCAGCACCCCACAGGGCTCCATGGGAACTAATGAAAAACTGTTTTTT. This sequence encodes CASTPQGSMGTNEKLFF.

The chain employs TRBV5-6 and TRBJ2-7; 8 nucleotides align to TRBD2. This CDR3 comprises 16 residues. Germline lookup yields CDR1 SGHDT and CDR2 YYEEEE. V lost 1 base, J lost 0 bases, and 6 bases stayed unmatched. CDR3 nucleotide sequence: TGTGCCAGCAGCTTGCGGGTAGCGGGGAGCTCCTACGAGCAGTACTTC. Amino acid sequence: CASSLRVAGSSYEQYF.

V usage is TRBV9 and J usage is TRBJ2-3, with TRBD2 matching 9 bases. J lost 0 bases, V lost 4 bases, and 6 bases had no gene match. The CDR3 has 16 residues. Germline CDR1 reads SGDLS; CDR2 reads YYNGEE. CDR3 DNA: TGTGCCAGCAGCCCAACTAGCGGGTCTAGCACAGATACGCAGTATTTT. Translation gives CASSPTSGSSTDTQYF. Combining the CDR3 with reference TRBV9 and TRBJ2-3 gives the whole variable domain DSGVTQTPKHLITATGQRVTLRCSPRSGDLSVYWYQQSLDQGLQFLIQYYNGEERAKGNILERFSAQQFPDLHSELNLSSLELGDSALYFCASSPTSGSSTDTQYFGPGTRLTVL.

This clone was counted only a few times. This sequence joins TRBV5-5 and TRBJ1-5; TRBD1 aligns across 9 bases. The length of the CDR3 is 14 residues. V lost 3 bases and J lost 6; bases outside the gene matches: 4. Germline CDR1 SGHKS, CDR2 YYEKEE (reference sequence). CDR3 residues: CASSWTGVGQPQHF. CDR3 DNA: TGTGCCAGCAGCTGGACAGGGGTCGGTCAGCCCCAGCATTTT. The full variable domain, in which reference TRBV5-5 and TRBJ1-5 provide the parts outside the CDR3, is DAGVTQSPTHLIKTRGQQVTLRCSPISGHKSVSWYQQVLGQGPQFIFQYYEKEERGRGNFPDRFSARQFPNYSSELNVNALLLGDSALYLCASSWTGVGQPQHFGDGTRLSIL.

The rearrangement links TRBV5-1 to TRBJ2-7, with TRBD1 matching over 10 bases. The trim removed 6 bases at V and 4 bases at J, leaving 1 base unmatched. This CDR3 is 12 amino acids long. Germline loops: CDR1 SGHRS, CDR2 YFSETQ. The CDR3 DNA reads as TGCGCCAGCACGGGACAGGGGTACGAGCAGTACTTC. Its translation is CASTGQGYEQYF.

With regard to this clone: This may arise from a read error, as a much more abundant clone is one base away. This rearrangement joins TRBV7-8 to TRBJ2-5; the match to TRBD2 covers 14 bases. The CDR3 length is 15 residues. The J segment lost 2 bases and the V segment lost 6 bases, leaving 2 bases of the junction unmatched. Germline loops: CDR1 SGHVS, CDR2 FQNEAQ. CDR3 protein: CASSRLAGGQETQYF. The CDR3 bases are TGTGCCAGCAGTCGACTAGCGGGGGGGCAAGAGACCCAGTACTTC.

This chain joins TRBV10-3 and TRBJ1-2, with 8 bases matching TRBD1. With V trimmed by 6 bases and J by 4 bases, 4 bases remained unmatched. The germline gives CDR1 ENHRY, CDR2 SYGVKD. The CDR3 has 13 amino acids. The CDR3 DNA follows: TGTGCCATCAGCGAGGACAGGGCCTATGGCTACACCTTC. Encoded protein: CAISEDRAYGYTF.

The chain uses TRBV5-4 and TRBJ1-6; tentatively, D is TRBD1 (5 bases). Germline V gene data show CDR1 as SGHNT and CDR2 as YYREEE (reference sequence). There are 15 residues in the CDR3. Trimming took off 5 bases at V and 0 bases at J, with 9 bases between the two ends. DNA of the CDR3: TGTGCCAGCAGACAGGAGAGCTCCTATAATTCACCCCTCCACTTT. Translating gives CASRQESSYNSPLHF.

The chain joins TRBV4-3 to TRBJ2-5, with D possibly being TRBD2 (6 bases). The CDR3 has 12 residues. Trimming shortened V by 0 bases and J by 11 bases, and 10 bases separated the two germline ends. The germline V gene has CDR1 LGHNA and CDR2 YSLEER. The CDR3 protein is CASSQDPGEQYF. CDR3 bases: TGCGCCAGCAGCCAAGATCCGGGAGAGCAGTACTTC.

The rearrangement uses TRBV2 and TRBJ1-3; the D gene is possibly TRBD1 (5 bases). CDR3 size: 15 residues. Germline V gives CDR1 SNHLY, CDR2 FYNNEI. The V end was cut by 6 bases, the J end by 7 bases, with 19 bases between. CDR3 nucleotides: TGTGCCAGCAGCACCGGGGGTTCGGGAGGGAACACCATATATTTT. Amino acid sequence: CASSTGGSGGNTIYF.

The chain couples TRBV9 to TRBJ1-2; 8 bases align to TRBD1. The CDR3 runs to 14 residues. Trimming took 5 bases from V and 2 from J; bases not matched to a gene: 5. Germline CDR1 SGDLS, CDR2 YYNGEE. CDR3 in amino acids: CASRGQGLNYGYTF. The DNA for the CDR3 is TGTGCCAGCAGAGGACAGGGCTTGAACTATGGCTACACCTTC.

The chain couples TRBV7-2 to TRBJ1-2, with D unresolved. Germline V CDR1 and CDR2: SGHTA, FQGNSA. The CDR3 has 11 amino acids. The CDR3 DNA reads TGTGCTACACTAGCTAACTATGGCTACACCTTC. As protein: CATLANYGYTF.

This clone was recorded a few times. The gene calls are TRBV6-5 and TRBJ1-2, with D hard to call. Germline CDR1 and CDR2: MNHEY and SVGAGI. V was shortened by 5 bases and J by 4 bases, with 11 bases between the two germline ends. The CDR3 loop spans 13 amino acids. The CDR3 DNA is TGTGCCAGCAGTGCCGGGGATCGCTATGGCTACACCTTC. It yields the protein CASSAGDRYGYTF.

This clone was detected only once. V usage is TRBV19 and J usage is TRBJ1-3; 7 nucleotides line up with TRBD1. The V and J ends lost 5 bases and 0 bases, in that order; junction bases with no gene match: 7. Germline V gene data show CDR1 as LNHDA and CDR2 as SQIVND (reference sequence). The length of the CDR3 is 16 residues. The CDR3 DNA sequence: TGTGCCAGTAGTGTCCGGGACAGCTTCTCTGGAAACACCATATATTTT. Protein sequence: CASSVRDSFSGNTIYF.

In this sample, this clone turned up a few times. V usage is TRBV4-1 and J usage is TRBJ1-2, with TRBD1 matching 8 bases. The trim removed 0 bases at V and 6 bases at J, leaving 9 bases unmatched. CDR3 length: 16 amino acids. CDR1 and CDR2 (germline): MGHRA, YSYEKL. The CDR3 coding sequence is TGCGCCAGCAGCCAAGAATCTGCAGGGGGCGTAGATGGCTACACCTTC. This gives the protein CASSQESAGGVDGYTF.